Shown below are 19 T cell receptor beta chains from a single sample sequenced in a study of regulatory T cells in long-lasting Graves disease (dated by TCRdb to about 2021). Library preparation was by multiplex PCR. TCRdb lists the instrument as Illumina HiSeq 4000. CDR3 regions were amplified by Arm-PCR with iRepertoire HTBI primers to construct TCR beta libraries. Clones were called with MiXCR by TCRdb after fastp trimmed the public reads at Q25, and only in-frame beta chains were retained. All rows with the same CDR3 protein become a single entry with the most common DNA and genes. The sample contains 350,000 to 550,000 distinct CDR3 sequences, 15% of them found a single time. The ten largest clonotypes hold approximately 15% of the sample. What this sample's time point label stands for: newly diagnosed GD, antithyroid drugs for less than 3 months. RNA was extracted from PBMCs in TRIzol for both TCR sequencing and RNA sequencing.

This sample was also put to use in a study of T cells in Graves' hyperthyroidism and ophthalmopathy.

The sample was peripheral blood mononuclear cells (PBMCs), taken at new diagnosis, from a patient treated with antithyroid drugs. Source of these receptors: a woman in her 30s with Graves disease. Donor details come from another sample of the same person, matched by shared clones.

Ten or more counts support this clonotype. The gene calls are TRBV12-3 or TRBV12-4 and TRBJ2-1; TRBD2 matches 7 bases. Trimming took 4 bases from V and 9 from J; bases not matched to a gene: 9. The CDR3 loop spans 14 amino acids. CDR3 in amino acids: CASSYSTGGGEQFF. CDR3 nucleotides: TGTGCCAGCAGTTACAGCACGGGGGGTGGTGAGCAGTTCTTC.

This clonotype was detected ten times or more. The genes are TRBV28 and TRBJ2-1, with 7 bases identical to TRBD1. Germline assignment: CDR1 MDHEN and CDR2 SYDVKM. Trimming cost V 4 bases and J 12 bases; bases outside gene matches: 12. This CDR3 is 14 amino acids long. The DNA for the CDR3 is TGTGCCAGCAGTTCCTCCCGACAGGGCCGATGGCAGTTCTTC. This sequence encodes CASSSSRQGRWQFF.

At least ten counts were recorded for this clonotype. The CDR3 spells CSASLAGGPESYNEQFF. The CDR3 DNA reads TGCAGTGCTAGCCTCGCGGGAGGGCCCGAATCCTACAATGAGCAGTTCTTC. The rearrangement links TRBV20-1 to TRBJ2-1; 9 bases are a match to TRBD2. This CDR3 is 17 amino acids long. J was trimmed by 1 base and V by 3 bases; bases with no gene match: 10. The germline V gene has CDR1 DFQATT and CDR2 SNEGSKA (reference sequence).

This clonotype occurred a few times. The chain links TRBV6-5 to TRBJ2-7; 12 bases align to TRBD2. CDR1 and CDR2 (germline): MNHEY, SVGAGI. The CDR3 has 16 residues. Unmatched junction bases numbered 2, after V lost 0 bases and J lost 2 bases. The CDR3 sequence: CASSYSTSGRPYEQYF. In DNA form, the CDR3 reads TGTGCCAGCAGTTACTCGACTAGCGGGAGACCCTACGAGCAGTACTTC.

This clonotype has a count of ten or more. V and J are TRBV7-8 and TRBJ1-1; D possibly corresponds to TRBD1 (5 bases). The CDR3 is 13 amino acids. Between the trimmed V and J ends, which lost 3 bases and 5 bases, there was a span of 10 bases. Per the germline V gene, CDR1 is SGHVS and CDR2 is FQNEAQ. The CDR3 is CASSFPGLTEAFF. In DNA, the CDR3 is TGTGCCAGCAGCTTCCCGGGGCTAACTGAAGCTTTCTTT.

This clonotype was recorded many times. The J gene is TRBJ1-1, the V gene TRBV29-1; 7 nucleotides match TRBD1. V dropped 4 bases and J dropped 5; count of bases not matched to a gene: 13. CDR3 length: 15 residues. Germline V gene lookup returns CDR1 SQVTM and CDR2 ANQGSEA. The CDR3 reads CSVVGLTGKGTEAFF. CDR3 DNA: TGCAGCGTTGTCGGGCTGACAGGGAAGGGGACTGAAGCTTTCTTT.

This clonotype was detected many times. The chain uses TRBV20-1 and TRBJ2-3, with D possibly being TRBD2 (5 bases). Germline V CDR1 and CDR2: DFQATT, SNEGSKA (reference sequence). The CDR3 covers 14 residues. The V and J ends lost 6 bases and 6 bases respectively, with 19 bases between them. The CDR3 DNA reads as TGCAGTGCCCATATTCCGGGGAGTGGCGATACGCAGTATTTT. It encodes CSAHIPGSGDTQYF.

The chain uses TRBV4-1 and TRBJ2-2, with 8 bases identical to TRBD2. This CDR3 spans 15 amino acids. Germline V gene lookup returns CDR1 MGHRA and CDR2 YSYEKL. Trimming at V came to 8 bases and at J to 6 bases, leaving 11 bases not matched to a gene. The CDR3 DNA reads TGCGCCAGCTCCTCCGGGACTAGTGTCTCCGGGGAGCTGTTTTTT. Protein sequence: CASSSGTSVSGELFF.

This clonotype was counted at least ten times. The rearrangement uses TRBV6-2 or TRBV6-3 and TRBJ2-7, with TRBD2 matching 8 bases. From germline, CDR1 is MNHEY and CDR2 SVGEGT. The V segment lost 2 bases and the J segment 0 bases; nucleotides outside the gene matches: 0. The CDR3 covers 14 residues. The CDR3 loop reads CASSYLAGSYEQYF. CDR3 in DNA: TGTGCCAGCAGTTACCTAGCGGGCTCCTACGAGCAGTACTTC.

The sample holds many counts of this clonotype. The V and J genes are TRBV7-2 and TRBJ2-1, with 12 positions matching TRBD2. The CDR3 has 21 amino acids. V was clipped by 3 bases and J by 0 bases; unmatched bases: 15. Germline V lookup: CDR1 SGHTA, CDR2 FQGNSA. The DNA for the CDR3 is TGTGCCAGCAGCTTCCCCAAAGAGAGGACTAGCGGGACCAGCTCCTACAATGAGCAGTTCTTC. This codes for CASSFPKERTSGTSSYNEQFF. The variable domain in full, completed from reference TRBV7-2 and TRBJ2-1, reads GAGVSQSPSNKVTEKGKDVELRCDPISGHTALYWYRQSLGQGLEFLIYFQGNSAPDKSGLPSDRFSAERTGGSVSTLTIQRTQQEDSAVYLCASSFPKERTSGTSSYNEQFFGPGTRLTVL.

This clonotype was detected ten times or more. The CDR3 is CASSSNTGKDTEAFF. DNA for the CDR3: TGCGCCAGCAGCTCAAACACAGGGAAGGACACTGAAGCTTTCTTT. The V gene is TRBV5-1, the J gene TRBJ1-1; perhaps TRBD1 as D (6 bases). Germline values: CDR1 SGHRS, CDR2 YFSETQ. Deletions cut 3 bases from V and 3 bases from J, with 15 bases between. This CDR3 is built from 15 residues. Full variable domain (missing parts from reference TRBV5-1 and TRBJ1-1): KAGVTQTPRYLIKTRGQQVTLSCSPISGHRSVSWYQQTPGQGLQFLFEYFSETQRNKGNFPGRFSGRQFSNSRSEMNVSTLELGDSALYLCASSSNTGKDTEAFFGQGTRLTVV.

This clonotype occurred many times. The chain couples TRBV18 to TRBJ2-3; TRBD1 matches at 9 bases. Germline CDR1 and CDR2: KGHSH and LQKENI. CDR3 length equals 16 residues. Trimming at V came to 2 bases and at J to 0 bases, leaving 3 bases not matched to a gene. The CDR3 region has the DNA TGTGCCAGCTCACCAAGGGACAGGGATAGCACAGATACGCAGTATTTT. Protein sequence: CASSPRDRDSTDTQYF.

This clonotype was observed many times. The rearrangement joins TRBV27 to TRBJ1-5; D call uncertain. The CDR3 covers 14 residues. CDR1 is MNHEY, CDR2 SMNVEV, per germline (reference sequence). V was clipped by 0 bases and J by 2 bases, with 5 bases between them. This CDR3 is CASSLSSRNQPQHF. In DNA, the CDR3 is TGTGCCAGCAGTTTATCGTCCCGCAATCAGCCCCAGCATTTT.

This clonotype was observed at least ten times. The V and J genes are TRBV30 and TRBJ1-1; 9 bases agree with TRBD1. J was trimmed by 9 bases and V by 3 bases; bases with no gene match: 11. CDR1 is GTSNPN, CDR2 SVGIG, per germline (reference sequence). This CDR3 contains 14 residues. CDR3 loop: CAWRGPGQGAQAFF. CDR3 nucleotide sequence: TGTGCCTGGAGGGGGCCGGGACAGGGCGCACAAGCTTTCTTT.

The rearrangement joins TRBV13 to TRBJ2-1; 9 nucleotides align to TRBD2. Germline V gene lookup returns CDR1 PRHDT and CDR2 FYEKMQ (reference sequence). This CDR3 spans 16 amino acids. Trimming cost V 3 bases and J 7 bases; bases outside gene matches: 10. The DNA for the CDR3 is TGTGCCAGCAGCTTCATAGCGGGAGCGGGTAGGAATGAGCAGTTCTTC. Protein sequence: CASSFIAGAGRNEQFF.

Many counts were recorded for this clonotype. The chain couples TRBV30 to TRBJ1-5; no reliable D call. Germline V lookup: CDR1 GTSNPN, CDR2 SVGIG (reference sequence). This CDR3 has 14 residues. Trimming removed 0 bases from V and 4 bases from J, with 10 bases in between. The chain's CDR3 is CAWSVGGVNQPQHF. The CDR3 DNA follows: TGTGCCTGGAGTGTTGGTGGGGTTAATCAGCCCCAGCATTTT.

In this sample, this clonotype turned up a few times. A much larger clone lies a single base off, so this may be a read error. The CDR3 end shows no conserved phenylalanine or tryptophan, and so a read error is likely. The V call is TRBV30, the J call TRBJ1-1; the D is unclear. From germline, CDR1 is GTSNPN and CDR2 SVGIG (reference sequence). The CDR3 sequence is 12 residues long. Trimming left V 2 bases short and J 6 bases short, with 10 bases between. CDR3 sequence reads: CAWSSGGAEAFS. The CDR3 bases are TGTGCCTGGAGTTCCGGTGGGGCTGAAGCTTTCTCT.

In its sample, this clonotype was seen many times. The gene calls are TRBV28 and TRBJ2-1; 8 nucleotides agree with TRBD2. Germline CDR1 and CDR2: MDHEN and SYDVKM. Unmatched junction bases numbered 6, after V lost 5 bases and J lost 3 bases. This CDR3 contains 15 residues. The CDR3 loop reads CASSPEREIYNEQFF. DNA of the CDR3: TGTGCCAGCAGTCCTGAGCGGGAGATCTACAATGAGCAGTTCTTC.

The chain links TRBV20-1 to TRBJ2-7; 9 nucleotides match TRBD1. The CDR3 length is 17 residues. Germline trimming cut 0 bases from V and 3 bases from J; bases unmatched to any gene: 12. Looked up from germline, CDR1 is DFQATT and CDR2 is SNEGSKA (reference sequence). The CDR3 DNA follows: TGCAGTGCTAGAGATCCCAGCTCCGGGACAGGGAACTACGAGCAGTACTTC. It is translated as CSARDPSSGTGNYEQYF.